The 6 T cell receptor beta chains given below trace back to one sample, sequenced in a study of Tregs in tolerant kidney transplant recipients. Data came from immunoSEQ multiplex PCR; TCRdb stores just in-frame clones and leaves some out. Among 50,000 to 75,000 clones listed, 98% were seen once. The starting material was Tregs from blood, obtained before the transplant. Receptor source: a human donor who received a combined kidney and bone marrow transplant.

The J gene is TRBJ2-1, the V gene TRBV10-3, with a possible D match to TRBD1 (5 bases). The CDR3 runs to 13 residues. Germline CDR1 ENHRY, CDR2 SYGVKD. V shed 10 bases and J shed 5 bases, with 15 bases lying between them. The CDR3 coding sequence is TGTGCCACCAAATCCCCCAGGGACAATGAGCAGTTCTTC. Amino acid sequence: CATKSPRDNEQFF.

The V call is TRBV2, the J call TRBJ2-1; 8 bases are shared with TRBD1. This CDR3 is built from 13 residues. V shed 8 bases and J 4 bases; nucleotides not matched to a gene: 4. Per the germline V gene, CDR1 is SNHLY and CDR2 is FYNNEI. CDR3 sequence: CASGQGPYNEQFF. The CDR3 nucleotides read TGTGCCAGCGGACAGGGACCTTACAATGAGCAGTTCTTC.

In DNA, the CDR3 is TGCGCCAGCAGCCAAGATTACGGACAGGGGCATCAGCCCCAGCATTTT. Encoded protein: CASSQDYGQGHQPQHF. V is TRBV4-1 and J is TRBJ1-5, with 9 nucleotides matching TRBD1. V lost 0 bases and J lost 5; bases outside the gene matches: 5. In germline, CDR1 is MGHRA, CDR2 YSYEKL. The CDR3 covers 16 residues.

The chain joins TRBV19 to TRBJ2-1, with 7 bases matching TRBD2. Trimming cost V 9 bases and J 4 bases; bases outside gene matches: 6. This CDR3 has 13 amino acids. From germline, CDR1 is LNHDA and CDR2 SQIVND (reference sequence). The CDR3 region has the DNA TGTGCCAGAGCCTGGGGGGGGTACAATGAGCAGTTCTTC. Protein: CARAWGGYNEQFF.

This rearrangement joins TRBV28 to TRBJ1-2, with TRBD1 matching 7 bases. The CDR3 has 13 amino acids. Trimming cost V 8 bases and J 2 bases; bases outside gene matches: 5. CDR1 MDHEN and CDR2 SYDVKM come from the germline V gene. CDR3: CASQRQGNYGYTF. For the CDR3, the DNA is TGTGCCAGCCAAAGACAGGGCAACTATGGCTACACCTTC.

The V and J genes are TRBV29-1 and TRBJ2-5, with D perhaps matching TRBD2 (7 bases). V was clipped by 5 bases and J by 5 bases, with 15 bases between them. The length of the CDR3 is 13 residues. Germline V lookup: CDR1 SQVTM, CDR2 ANQGSEA. CDR3 sequence (DNA): TGCAGCGTTTCGGGAAGGGGGGGGGAGACCCAGTACTTC. It specifies CSVSGRGGETQYF.